This T cell receptor beta chain was found in a study of identical twins. Notes on the study in general: Excess twin sharing in beta out-of-frame sequences was weaker. Researchers caution that invariant MAIT and iNKT cells could partly confound zero-insertion analyses.

TCRdb fed the 5' RACE reads into MiXCR, producing one record per CDR3 protein. The data contain 520,000 or so distinct CDR3 sequences, roughly a fifth of them singletons. The germline CDR1 and CDR2 sequences are MNHEY and SVGAGI. Trimming took 4 bases from V and 4 from J, leaving 10 bases between them. The CDR3 is 13 residues long. This clonotype appeared many times. Its antigen is not known. These same records also appear under a second study, on T cells expressing NK-cell markers. From that study: The sequencing cohort of eight donors included seven HCMV-seropositive individuals and one seronegative individual.

The V gene is TRBV6-5, the J gene TRBJ1-2, with D possibly matching TRBD1 (6 bases). The sequence was obtained from a woman aged 18-29 years in good health. The specimen was CD4+ T cells sorted from blood. In DNA, the CDR3 is TGTGCCAGCAGTTTGGGACAAACCTATGGCTACACCTTC. Residues: CASSLGQTYGYTF.